This TCR beta chain was captured by sequencing in a study of tissue T cells after allogeneic stem cell transplantation. The study's findings and limits: Few T cell clones were shared across patients, but motif clusters showed tissue-specific shared signatures. Only a limited share of tissue TCRs appeared in blood or spleen.

Details on this clone: Antigen unknown.

Using immunoSEQ multiplex PCR, the repertoire was profiled, and TCRdb retains in-frame clones only, with some absent. This sample has tens of thousands of clones, with 80% to 95% found just once. CDR1 and CDR2 (germline): LNHDA, SQIVND (reference sequence). After removal of 6 bases from V and 0 bases from J, the junction contained 4 bases not matched to a gene. This CDR3 has 15 amino acids. This rearrangement joins TRBV19 to TRBJ1-5; 8 bases align to TRBD1. The sequence derives from a woman aged 40-75 years who later had graft-versus-host disease after an allogeneic stem cell transplant. Sequencing used blood, obtained before transplantation. CDR3 DNA: TGTGCCAGTAGGGAGGACAGGGCTAGCAATCAGCCCCAGCATTTT. Its protein is CASREDRASNQPQHF.